This entry concerns a single T cell receptor (beta chain). The CDR3 has 19 amino acids. Germline CDR1 reads LGHNA; CDR2 reads YNFKEQ. V lost 1 base and J lost 4; bases outside the gene matches: 15. These data are taken from a study of memory CD4+ T cells and cytomegalovirus serostatus. Study at large: Healthy Belgian adult donors included 9 or 10 CMV-positive and more than 20 CMV-negative people.

Single viable CD3+CD4+CD8-CD45RO+ cells were sorted as the memory CD4+ T cells. CMV serostatus came from serum IgG against pp150, pp28, p38, p52. Total CD4+ T cells were enriched by CD4 positive selection. Per the authors' pipeline: After removing out-of-frame reads, 2.3 million or so distinct TCRbeta sequences remained. Here immunoSEQ multiplex PCR was the method, and the copy in TCRdb shows in-frame clones only, minus some. That table is the source of V, J and clone size, and D and trimming were worked out from the DNA. The sample carries about 60,000 clones, roughly 80% recorded once. The sample comprised memory CD4+ T cells from blood. The chain joins TRBV4-2 to TRBJ2-1, with 8 bases identical to TRBD2. This clonotype was sampled from an adult in good health and CMV-seronegative. CDR3 amino acids: CASSQGTTSGGGAYNEQFF. DNA for the CDR3: TGTGCCAGCAGCCAAGGGACAACCAGCGGGGGCGGAGCTTACAATGAGCAGTTCTTC.